This is a list of T cell receptor beta chains from one sample in a study of T-cell memory formation after mild COVID-19. TCRdb analysed the 5' RACE reads with MiXCR anew, one entry per CDR3 protein. The table records roughly 89,000 distinct CDR3 sequences, around 13% of them present only once. The sequencing sample was made of PBMCs or a T cell subset sorted from them (not recorded which). The receptors were gathered from an adult woman who had mild COVID-19 (a few samples of this study predate the infection). Cell type and time point are not known. Each CDR3 is given with its conserved first and last residue. The D gene is left open where the match is weak. Only part of the rows carry a size: once, few, many, or a class if the clone is expanded.

>NA|TRBD2|TRBV20-1|TRBJ2-1|15
CSARFAGGIYNEQFF
TGCAGTGCTAGGTTTGCGGGAGGTATCTACAATGAGCAGTTCTTC
>NA|TRBD1|TRBV5-1|TRBJ1-1|14
CASSLNPGGTEAFF
TGCGCCAGCAGCTTAAACCCAGGGGGCACTGAAGCTTTCTTT
>few|NA|TRBV7-9|TRBJ2-7|15
CASSTYAASSYEQYF
TGTGCCAGCAGCACCTACGCGGCCAGCTCCTACGAGCAGTACTTC
>NA|TRBD2|TRBV7-6|TRBJ2-1|15
CASSFGEGQVDEQFF
TGTGCCAGCAGCTTCGGGGAGGGTCAGGTCGATGAGCAGTTCTTC
>few|TRBD1|TRBV24-1|TRBJ1-2|13
CATSERTGFGYTF
TGTGCCACCAGTGAGAGGACAGGGTTTGGCTACACCTTC
>NA|TRBD1|TRBV9|TRBJ2-7|15
CASSARDRSSYEQYF
TGTGCCAGCAGCGCCAGGGACAGGAGTTCCTACGAGCAGTACTTC
>NA|NA|TRBV3-1|TRBJ2-7|13
CASSPGASYEQYF
TGTGCCAGCAGCCCCGGGGCCTCCTACGAGCAGTACTTC
>NA|TRBD1|TRBV18|TRBJ2-3|15
CASSPWDSSTDTQYF
TGTGCCAGCTCACCATGGGACAGCTCCACAGATACGCAGTATTTT
>many|NA|TRBV9|TRBJ2-3|12
CASSAYTDTQYF
TGTGCCAGCAGCGCGTACACAGATACGCAGTATTTT
>NA|TRBD1|TRBV4-1|TRBJ2-7|14
CASSHRDRRDEQYF
TGCGCCAGCAGCCACCGGGACAGGAGGGACGAGCAGTACTTC
>NA|TRBD1|TRBV29-1|TRBJ1-4|13
CSVPGTGNEKLFF
TGCAGCGTCCCCGGGACAGGGAATGAAAAACTGTTTTTT
>NA|TRBD1|TRBV7-3|TRBJ1-1|16
CASSLESGQGYTEAFF
TGTGCCAGCAGCTTAGAGTCCGGACAGGGGTACACTGAAGCTTTCTTT
>NA|NA|TRBV19|TRBJ2-6|13
CASGVSGANVLTF
TGTGCCAGCGGTGTATCTGGGGCCAACGTCCTGACTTTC
>NA|NA|TRBV7-8|TRBJ1-2|15
CASSLKRGGLRGYTF
TGTGCCAGCAGCCTAAAGAGGGGGGGCCTGCGAGGCTACACCTTC
>many|TRBD2|TRBV7-3|TRBJ2-1|15
CASSLIAGYDNEQFF
TGTGCCAGCAGCTTAATAGCGGGGTATGACAATGAGCAGTTCTTC
>few|NA|TRBV2|TRBJ1-1|11
CASTKNTEAFF
TGTGCCAGCACTAAGAACACTGAAGCTTTCTTT
>NA|TRBD1|TRBV5-6|TRBJ1-1|15
CASSLTGQGITEAFF
TGTGCCAGCAGCCTGACAGGACAGGGGATCACTGAAGCTTTCTTT
>few|TRBD1|TRBV6-2/TRBV6-3|TRBJ2-1|17
CASSYSTAGGSYNEQFF
TGTGCCAGCAGTTACTCGACGGCAGGGGGCTCCTACAATGAGCAGTTCTTC
>few|TRBD1|TRBV11-2|TRBJ2-5|16
CASSEGQGSTGETQYF
TGTGCCAGCAGCGAAGGACAGGGTTCGACCGGGGAGACCCAGTACTTC
>many|TRBD2|TRBV27|TRBJ2-2|20
CASSLSGTSGRAPHTGELFF
TGTGCCAGCAGTTTATCGGGGACTAGCGGGAGGGCCCCGCACACCGGGGAGCTGTTTTTT
>few|TRBD2|TRBV7-2|TRBJ2-7|16
CASSPDPGLAGHEQYF
TGTGCCAGCAGCCCCGACCCGGGACTAGCGGGCCACGAGCAGTACTTC
>NA|NA|TRBV5-5|TRBJ2-7|16
CASSLIVRTVPYEQYF
TGTGCCAGCAGCTTGATCGTTAGGACAGTCCCCTACGAGCAGTACTTC
>NA|TRBD1|TRBV5-8|TRBJ2-1|13
CASGTGLSNEQFF
TGTGCCTCCGGGACAGGGCTAAGCAATGAGCAGTTCTTC
>NA|NA|TRBV11-1|TRBJ2-3|15
CASSPRPRWTDTQYF
TGTGCCAGCAGCCCTCGCCCCCGATGGACAGATACGCAGTATTTT
>NA|NA|TRBV7-6|TRBJ2-3|15
CASSPREQAADTQYF
TGTGCCAGCAGCCCCCGTGAGCAGGCTGCAGATACGCAGTATTTT
>many|NA|TRBV25-1|TRBJ2-3|19
CASSPPVGALGVFADTQYF
TGTGCCAGCAGTCCTCCGGTAGGGGCGCTTGGTGTTTTCGCAGATACGCAGTATTTT
>NA|NA|TRBV5-5|TRBJ1-5|15
CASSLEAGNNQPQHF
TGTGCCAGCAGCTTGGAGGCAGGGAACAATCAGCCCCAGCATTTT
>few|TRBD2|TRBV12-3/TRBV12-4|TRBJ2-3|15
CASSRSSGGLGGQYF
TGTGCCAGCAGCCGTTCTAGCGGGGGTCTAGGCGGGCAGTATTTT
>NA|TRBD2|TRBV6-5|TRBJ2-3|15
CASSYGTSGSDTQYF
TGTGCCAGCAGTTACGGGACTAGCGGGTCAGATACGCAGTATTTT